Given below is one T cell receptor (beta chain) in context. Measured with immunoSEQ multiplex PCR; TCRdb has only the in-frame clones, and not every one. Of approximately 170,000 clones detected, around nine tenths appear once; the ten largest clones hold 0.77%. This record belongs to a study of blood T cell repertoires in COVID-19. Study overall: The samples span acute and convalescent COVID-19 from the United States, Italy and Spain.

This CDR3 has 18 amino acids. With V trimmed by 7 bases and J by 1 base, 17 bases remained unmatched. Germline V gene sequence: CDR1 MNHEY, CDR2 SMNVEV (reference sequence). Assignments of participants to cohorts depended upon their own reported clinical history. The chain joins TRBV27 to TRBJ2-7, with 9 positions matching TRBD1. This receptor was identified in a woman younger than 35 who had recovered from COVID-19. The specimen sequenced was PBMCs or T cells enriched from blood (not recorded which). The CDR3 DNA sequence: TGTGCCAGCACCACGTGGGACAGGGCCCCCGGGCAATCCTACGAGCAGTACTTC. Its protein product is CASTTWDRAPGQSYEQYF.